What follows are 14 T cell receptor beta chains derived from one specimen sequenced in a study of identical twins. TCRdb itself ran the 5' RACE reads through MiXCR, one entry per CDR3 protein. The sample shows 450,000 to 600,000 distinct CDR3 sequences, approximately 20% of them seen only once. The same data also went into a second study, on yellow fever vaccine responses in identical twins.

Source material: CD4+ T cells sorted from blood. The receptors derive from a woman between 18 and 29 years old in good health.

This rearrangement joins TRBV29-1 to TRBJ1-1; D is possibly TRBD1 (5 bases). The ends were cut back, 4 bases at V and 1 base at J, with 13 bases in the middle. CDR1 is SQVTM and CDR2 is ANQGSEA in the germline V gene. This CDR3 is 14 amino acids long. As DNA, the CDR3 is TGCAGCGTTGGTCGACGGGACCGGAACACTGAAGCTTTCTTT. Translating it yields CSVGRRDRNTEAFF. The full variable domain, in which reference TRBV29-1 and TRBJ1-1 provide the parts outside the CDR3, is SAVISQKPSRDICQRGTSLTIQCQVDSQVTMMFWYRQQPGQSLTLIATANQGSEATYESGFVIDKFPISRPNLTFSTLTVSNMSPEDSSIYLCSVGRRDRNTEAFFGQGTRLTVV.

This chain joins TRBV3-1 and TRBJ2-5; 10 bases agree with TRBD2. Germline trimming cut 0 bases from V and 4 bases from J; bases unmatched to any gene: 8. In germline, CDR1 is LGHDT, CDR2 YNNKEL (reference sequence). This CDR3 is built from 17 residues. The CDR3 DNA is TGTGCCAGCAGCCAAGAGTATGCTAGCGGGAGCAGAGAGACCCAGTACTTC. Its protein is CASSQEYASGSRETQYF.

This chain connects TRBV7-2 to TRBJ2-2; tentatively, D is TRBD1 or TRBD2 (5 bases each). Germline CDR1 and CDR2: SGHTA and FQGNSA. V was trimmed by 2 bases and J by 4 bases, leaving 11 bases between them. This CDR3 comprises 15 residues. The CDR3 loop is CASSLMGVGTGELFF. The CDR3, as DNA: TGTGCCAGCAGCTTAATGGGGGTGGGCACCGGGGAGCTGTTTTTT.

V gene TRBV10-3 combines with J gene TRBJ2-3; 7 bases match TRBD1. With V trimmed by 10 bases and J by 0 bases, 7 bases remained unmatched. There are 14 residues in the CDR3. CDR1 and CDR2 (germline): ENHRY, SYGVKD. For the CDR3, the DNA is TGTGCCACCTACAGGGGTACTAGCACAGATACGCAGTATTTT. Residues: CATYRGTSTDTQYF.

The chain uses TRBV5-5 and TRBJ2-5, with 10 positions matching TRBD2. V dropped 4 bases and J dropped 5; count of bases not matched to a gene: 14. Germline V gene sequence: CDR1 SGHKS, CDR2 YYEKEE (reference sequence). This CDR3 comprises 17 residues. For the CDR3, the DNA is TGTGCCAGCAGCCCGGGGGGGGCTAGCGGGAGACGGGAGACCCAGTACTTC. Translated, it gives CASSPGGASGRRETQYF.

This clonotype occurred a few times. The chain joins TRBV4-1 to TRBJ2-7; 10 nucleotides match TRBD2. The CDR3 is made up of 17 amino acids. Looked up from germline, CDR1 is MGHRA and CDR2 is YSYEKL. Trimming cost V 4 bases and J 2 bases; bases outside gene matches: 11. CDR3 nucleotides: TGCGCCAGCAGCCCCTTCCCTAGCGGGAGCCCCCCCTACGAGCAGTACTTC. This gives the protein CASSPFPSGSPPYEQYF.

This clonotype has only a few counts. The chain links TRBV20-1 to TRBJ2-4, with TRBD1 matching 10 bases. V gave up 6 bases and J gave up 6 bases; unmatched junction bases: 8. The germline gives CDR1 DFQATT, CDR2 SNEGSKA (reference sequence). CDR3 length equals 14 residues. CDR3 sequence (DNA): TGCAGTGCCCACATGGGACAGGGGACAAACATTCAGTACTTC. Translation gives CSAHMGQGTNIQYF.

The rearrangement links TRBV7-7 to TRBJ2-1, with TRBD2 matching over 9 bases. The germline V gene encodes CDR1 SSHAT and CDR2 FNYEAQ (reference sequence). The CDR3 is made up of 16 amino acids. V trimming: 0 bases; J trimming: 5 bases; junction bases outside the gene matches: 5. The CDR3, as DNA: TGTGCCAGCAGCTTAGCCCCGACTAGCGGAAACAATGAGCAGTTCTTC. Its protein product is CASSLAPTSGNNEQFF.

This clonotype turned up a few times. The chain is built from TRBV25-1 and TRBJ2-7; D is unclear. CDR1 is MGHDK and CDR2 is SYGVNS in the germline V gene. V was trimmed by 2 bases and J by 1 base, leaving 12 bases between them. There are 15 residues in the CDR3. The CDR3 loop is CASSEGDRRSYEQYF. The CDR3 DNA reads TGTGCCAGCAGTGAAGGAGACCGTAGGTCCTACGAGCAGTACTTC.

The rearrangement uses TRBV20-1 and TRBJ2-1; D is unresolved. Germline V gene data show CDR1 as DFQATT and CDR2 as SNEGSKA (reference sequence). The CDR3 contains 17 residues. The ends were cut back, 0 bases at V and 1 base at J, with 16 bases in the middle. Here the CDR3 DNA reads TGCAGTGCTAGAGATTCAAGCGTGGGCTCTTCCTACAATGAGCAGTTCTTC. Translation: CSARDSSVGSSYNEQFF.

This clonotype has just a few counts. This chain joins TRBV3-1 and TRBJ1-5; D possibly corresponds to TRBD1 (6 bases). This CDR3 comprises 16 residues. The germline V gene encodes CDR1 LGHDT and CDR2 YNNKEL (reference sequence). V lost 0 bases to trimming and J lost 1 base, with 10 bases between them. CDR3 nucleotides: TGTGCCAGCAGCCAAGATCTCGGACAGAGCAATCAGCCCCAGCATTTT. Translating gives CASSQDLGQSNQPQHF.

This chain uses TRBV7-3 with TRBJ2-2; 10 bases map to TRBD2. This CDR3 spans 16 amino acids. The germline CDR1 and CDR2 sequences are SGHTA and FQGTGA. The ends lost 4 bases at V and 5 bases at J; junction bases unmatched: 7. The CDR3, as DNA: TGTGCCAGCAGCTCACAGGCTAGCGGGAGTACCGGGGAGCTGTTTTTT. This translates into CASSSQASGSTGELFF.

The chain uses TRBV6-4 and TRBJ2-2; no definite D call. CDR3 length: 14 residues. V lost 6 bases and J 1 base, leaving 9 bases between the germline ends. Looked up from germline, CDR1 is MRHNA and CDR2 is SNTAGT. CDR3 nucleotides: TGTGCCAGCAGCCCTACGGTGAACACCGGGGAGCTGTTTTTT. Protein product: CASSPTVNTGELFF.

This sequence joins TRBV5-1 and TRBJ2-3; 9 positions match TRBD1. CDR3 size: 18 residues. The germline CDR1 and CDR2 sequences are SGHRS and YFSETQ. V shed 3 bases, J shed 0 bases, and the junction held 11 bases outside the gene matches. The CDR3 DNA reads as TGCGCCAGCAGCTCCGGACAGGGGAGACCCCCTAGCACAGATACGCAGTATTTT. Its translation: CASSSGQGRPPSTDTQYF.